This T cell receptor (beta chain) was obtained from a study of blood T cell repertoires in COVID-19. Study-wide background: Nucleic acid was either cDNA or gDNA, and it came from T cells, B-cell-depleted T cells, or PBMCs.

CDR3 length: 16 residues. J was trimmed by 2 bases and V by 4 bases; bases with no gene match: 4. Germline CDR1 KGHDR, CDR2 SFDVKD. Only in-frame clones appear in the TCRdb table, and some are missing; sequencing was by immunoSEQ multiplex PCR. The profile shows 140,000 or so clones, approximately 88% of them singletons. The chain combines TRBV24-1 with TRBJ1-5, with TRBD1 matching 10 bases. This TCR derives from a woman aged 45-65 years with acute or convalescent COVID-19. The specimen was peripheral blood. The DNA of the CDR3 is TGTGCCACCAGTGAGGCCGGGACAGGGGGCAATCAGCCCCAGCATTTT. This codes for CATSEAGTGGNQPQHF.